This record concerns one T cell receptor beta chain sequence. The antigen is not known. This record belongs to a study of OX40 agonist ivuxolimab in advanced cancers. About the research overall: Ivuxolimab, an antibody acting as an agonist of OX40 (CD134), was used to treat patients. Patients with prior anti-PD-1, anti-PD-L1 or anti-CTLA-4 therapy were eligible; 40% to 45% had some.

Whole-study results and caveats: People who partly responded at 0.1-3.0 mg/kg had some of the least clonal expansion seen.

Germline lookup yields CDR1 MNHEY and CDR2 SMNVEV (reference sequence). V dropped 5 bases and J dropped 4 bases, with 12 bases sitting between them. This CDR3 has 14 amino acids. Profiled with immunoSEQ multiplex PCR; TCRdb holds only in-frame clones, not every one. The table lists approximately 84,000 clones, roughly 85% of them singletons. The source was CD4+ or CD8+ T cells sorted from blood, collected in a trial of the OX40 agonist ivuxolimab. This clonotype originated in an adult with an advanced solid tumor such as melanoma, head and neck, liver or kidney cancer. V is TRBV27 and J is TRBJ1-5, with D perhaps TRBD1 (5 bases). The CDR3 sequence is CASSNSGDNQPQHF. The CDR3 nucleotides read TGTGCCAGCAGTAACTCGGGGGATAATCAGCCCCAGCATTTT.